This TCR beta chain came from a study of shared clonotypes between healthy human individuals. As concerns this clone: The target antigen is unknown. Relative to the germline gene, one junction end is altered; a read error may explain this.

Researchers partitioned CD4+ cells into CD45RA+ naive and CD45RA-negative memory subsets. The germline gives CDR1 SGHTS, CDR2 YDEGEE. CDR3 length: 17 amino acids. Study-wide points: Large depth notwithstanding, sorted-subset sequencing proved incomplete by rarefaction.

Each cell subset's genomic DNA was divided evenly among several immunoSEQ plates. Only in-frame clones appear in the TCRdb table, and some are missing; sequencing was by immunoSEQ multiplex PCR. Here the sample spans about 2 million clones, over 85% being singletons. The sample consisted of naive CD4+ T cells sorted from blood. Subset defined: CD45RA+ positively selected. This clonotype originated in a man aged 18 to 29 in good health. The V call is TRBV5-8, the J call TRBJ2-3, with 13 bases aligning to TRBD2. The CDR3 loop is CASNLGGLAGVTDTQYF. The DNA of the CDR3 is TGTGCCAGCAACTTGGGTGGACTAGCGGGAGTAACAGATACGCAGTATTTT.